Below, 16 T cell receptor beta chains from the same sample are listed, as sequenced in a study of cytomegalovirus exposure and HLA in healthy donors. PCR primers comprised 60 Vbeta and 13 Jbeta primers. Sequencing was performed with immunoSEQ multiplex PCR; in TCRdb, only in-frame clones are kept and a portion is missing. The data show 55,000 to 75,000 clones, just under 75% seen once. The sample consisted of PBMCs. The source is a man aged 25-40 years in good health and CMV-seropositive.

The rearrangement links TRBV20-1 to TRBJ2-7; D remains ambiguous. Between the trimmed V and J ends, which lost 1 base and 4 bases, there was a span of 5 bases. Germline lookup yields CDR1 DFQATT and CDR2 SNEGSKA (reference sequence). This CDR3 has 11 amino acids. The CDR3 protein is CSARAGYEQYF. In DNA, the CDR3 is TGCAGTGCTAGAGCAGGTTACGAGCAGTACTTC.

The V and J genes are TRBV5-4 and TRBJ1-1; a weak D match, TRBD1 (5 bases). The CDR3 is made up of 12 amino acids. V was pared by 4 bases and J by 5 bases, with 9 bases between. Per germline, CDR1 SGHNT and CDR2 YYREEE (reference sequence). The CDR3 loop is CASSRAGTEAFF. CDR3 sequence (DNA): TGTGCCAGCAGCAGGGCAGGGACTGAAGCTTTCTTT.

The genes are TRBV10-2 and TRBJ2-6; the match to TRBD1 covers 11 bases. The CDR3 loop spans 19 amino acids. CDR1 WSHSY and CDR2 SAAADI come from the germline V gene. V shed 3 bases and J 0 bases; nucleotides not matched to a gene: 7. CDR3 sequence: CASSDRTGGLLSGANVLTF. CDR3 coding DNA: TGCGCCAGCAGTGATAGGACAGGGGGCCTCCTCTCTGGGGCCAACGTCCTGACTTTC.

The rearrangement joins TRBV7-2 to TRBJ1-2, with D unclear. CDR1 SGHTA and CDR2 FQGNSA come from the germline V gene. Trimming took off 2 bases at V and 7 bases at J, with 8 bases between the two ends. The CDR3 extends over 12 amino acids. For the CDR3, the DNA is TGTGCCAGCAGCTTACACGGGGTTGGCTACACCTTC. It codes for CASSLHGVGYTF.

This sequence joins TRBV6-5 and TRBJ1-1, with D perhaps matching TRBD1 (5 bases). Per germline, CDR1 MNHEY and CDR2 SVGAGI. The CDR3 is 14 residues long. V was cut by 3 bases and J by 3 bases, with 11 bases left in between. The DNA of the CDR3 is TGTGCCAGCAGTTATCAGGGTGGGTACACTGAAGCTTTCTTT. Translation: CASSYQGGYTEAFF.

The sample holds one count of this clone. The chain uses TRBV4-2 and TRBJ2-3, with D maybe TRBD1 (5 bases). From germline, CDR1 is LGHNA and CDR2 YNFKEQ. The CDR3 contains 14 residues. The V end was cut by 4 bases, the J end by 0 bases, with 8 bases between. CDR3 sequence (DNA): TGTGCCAGCAGCCGGGGCTACAGCACAGATACGCAGTATTTT. Its translation: CASSRGYSTDTQYF.

This clone was recorded only once. V usage is TRBV5-4 and J usage is TRBJ2-1; 8 bases are a match to TRBD2. The germline CDR1 and CDR2 sequences are SGHNT and YYREEE (reference sequence). The CDR3 covers 15 residues. V gave up 5 bases and J gave up 4 bases; unmatched junction bases: 8. For the CDR3, the DNA is TGTGCCAGCAGTCCCAGCGGGGGTTCTTACAATGAGCAGTTCTTC. The encoded protein is CASSPSGGSYNEQFF. Full variable domain (missing parts from reference TRBV5-4 and TRBJ2-1): ETGVTQSPTHLIKTRGQQVTLRCSSQSGHNTVSWYQQALGQGPQFIFQYYREEENGRGNFPPRFSGLQFPNYSSELNVNALELDDSALYLCASSPSGGSYNEQFFGPGTRLTVL.

This CDR3 reads CASSLGSQSYNSPLHF. CDR3 in DNA: TGTGCCAGCAGCTTGGGCAGTCAGTCCTATAATTCACCCCTCCACTTT. The V call is TRBV11-2, the J call TRBJ1-6; D is unresolved. The ends were cut back, 3 bases at V and 1 base at J, with 10 bases in the middle. CDR1 is SGHAT and CDR2 is FQNNGV in the germline V gene. The CDR3 length is 16 residues. The whole variable domain, remainder taken from reference TRBV11-2 and TRBJ1-6, is EAGVAQSPRYKIIEKRQSVAFWCNPISGHATLYWYQQILGQGPKLLIQFQNNGVVDDSQLPKDRFSAERLKGVDSTLKIQPAKLEDSAVYLCASSLGSQSYNSPLHFGNGTRLTVT.

The chain carries TRBV5-6 and TRBJ1-2; D gene ambiguous. The ends were cut back, 0 bases at V and 7 bases at J, with 13 bases in the middle. The CDR3 length is 14 residues. From germline, CDR1 is SGHDT and CDR2 YYEEEE. CDR3 amino acids: CASSLAGGESGYTF. The CDR3 nucleotides are TGTGCCAGCAGCTTGGCAGGTGGCGAGTCTGGCTACACCTTC. Supplemented by reference TRBV5-6 and TRBJ1-2, the full variable domain reads DAGVTQSPTHLIKTRGQQVTLRCSPKSGHDTVSWYQQALGQGPQFIFQYYEEEERQRGNFPDRFSGHQFPNYSSELNVNALLLGDSALYLCASSLAGGESGYTFGSGTRLTVV.

CDR3 sequence reads: CASSKTASGSSYEQYF. In DNA form, the CDR3 reads TGTGCCAGCAGCAAGACCGCTAGCGGAAGCTCCTACGAGCAGTACTTC. The chain is built from TRBV7-8 and TRBJ2-5; TRBD2 matches at 7 bases. Near its end, the DNA agrees better with TRBJ2-7, so the J call may be wrong. The CDR3 consists of 16 residues. Germline CDR1 and CDR2: SGHVS and FQNEAQ.

V usage is TRBV4-1 and J usage is TRBJ2-5, with 10 bases fitting TRBD2. CDR1 and CDR2 from the germline V gene are MGHRA and YSYEKL. The CDR3 runs to 18 residues. The J segment lost 1 base and the V segment lost 4 bases, leaving 12 bases of the junction unmatched. Here the CDR3 reads CASSLWGSGGAAQETQYF. CDR3 coding DNA: TGCGCCAGCAGCCTATGGGGGAGCGGGGGGGCCGCCCAAGAGACCCAGTACTTC.

This rearrangement joins TRBV28 to TRBJ1-4, with 7 bases aligning to TRBD1. Germline CDR1 is MDHEN and CDR2 is SYDVKM. The CDR3 is 16 amino acids. V trimming: 6 bases; J trimming: 0 bases; junction bases outside the gene matches: 7. DNA of the CDR3: TGTGCCAGCAGCCAAGGACAGGCGACAACTAATGAAAAACTGTTTTTT. It yields the protein CASSQGQATTNEKLFF.

In DNA form, the CDR3 reads TGTGCCAGCAGGCGGGGAGACGGGACAGTCAAATCTAGAGACTATGGCTACACCTTC. It specifies CASRRGDGTVKSRDYGYTF. The J gene is TRBJ1-2, the V gene TRBV5-5, with 7 bases fitting TRBD1. Unmatched junction bases numbered 22, after V lost 5 bases and J lost 3 bases. The CDR3 consists of 19 residues. Germline V gene lookup returns CDR1 SGHKS and CDR2 YYEKEE (reference sequence).

This chain uses TRBV28 with TRBJ1-1; a possible D gene is TRBD1 (5 bases). Looked up from germline, CDR1 is MDHEN and CDR2 is SYDVKM. This CDR3 comprises 16 residues. V lost 6 bases and J lost 1, with 18 bases in between. The CDR3 DNA reads TGTGCCAGCAGCCCCCGGGGGAGGGGAGGGAACACTGAAGCTTTCTTT. It codes for CASSPRGRGGNTEAFF.

The chain uses TRBV11-2 and TRBJ1-3, with D unclear. CDR3 length: 16 amino acids. Trimming cost V 3 bases and J 1 base, with 13 bases left between them. Germline V lookup: CDR1 SGHAT, CDR2 FQNNGV. CDR3 sequence: CASSFGSGLSGNTIYF. The CDR3 DNA reads as TGTGCCAGCAGCTTTGGCTCAGGCTTATCTGGAAACACCATATATTTT.

The rearrangement links TRBV7-6 to TRBJ2-2; 9 nucleotides match TRBD2. The CDR3 has 17 amino acids. Trimming removed 1 base from V and 3 bases from J; junction bases left unmatched: 6. Looked up from germline, CDR1 is SGHVS and CDR2 is FNYEAQ. DNA of the CDR3: TGTGCCAGCAGCTTAGACGCGGGGGGGCCTTACACCGGGGAGCTGTTTTTT. It is translated as CASSLDAGGPYTGELFF. Filled out from reference TRBV7-6 and TRBJ2-2, the complete variable domain reads GAGVSQSPRYKVTKRGQDVALRCDPISGHVSLYWYRQALGQGPEFLTYFNYEAQQDKSGLPNDRFSAERPEGSISTLTIQRTEQRDSAMYRCASSLDAGGPYTGELFFGEGSRLTVL.